This TCR beta chain was recovered during a study of cytomegalovirus exposure and HLA in healthy donors. Study context: The approximately 110 validation repertoires used the same platform as the 650 to 750 first-cohort repertoires, a later analysis reported.

In the case of this clone: The antigen remains unidentified.

Only in-frame clones appear in the TCRdb table, and some are missing; sequencing was by immunoSEQ multiplex PCR. The sample carries roughly 86,000 clones, almost 97% recorded once. This CDR3 region has 16 residues. From germline, CDR1 is SGHRS and CDR2 YFSETQ. The V end lost 1 base, the J end lost 1 base, and 14 bases lay between the germline ends. General observations from the study: Subsequent analysis showed first-cohort TCR clusters tending to co-occur in roughly 130 validation repertoires. The study labeled under 200 TCR beta chains cytomegalovirus-associated.

The chain has TRBV5-1 and TRBJ1-1; D may be TRBD1 (6 bases). Source material: PBMCs. The sequence was collected from a man aged 18 to 30 in good health and CMV-seropositive. The CDR3 DNA is TGCGCCAGCAGCTTGTGGGGGGGCGTCCGGAACACTGAAGCTTTCTTT. This codes for CASSLWGGVRNTEAFF. The full variable domain, completed using reference TRBV5-1 and TRBJ1-1, is KAGVTQTPRYLIKTRGQQVTLSCSPISGHRSVSWYQQTPGQGLQFLFEYFSETQRNKGNFPGRFSGRQFSNSRSEMNVSTLELGDSALYLCASSLWGGVRNTEAFFGQGTRLTVV.